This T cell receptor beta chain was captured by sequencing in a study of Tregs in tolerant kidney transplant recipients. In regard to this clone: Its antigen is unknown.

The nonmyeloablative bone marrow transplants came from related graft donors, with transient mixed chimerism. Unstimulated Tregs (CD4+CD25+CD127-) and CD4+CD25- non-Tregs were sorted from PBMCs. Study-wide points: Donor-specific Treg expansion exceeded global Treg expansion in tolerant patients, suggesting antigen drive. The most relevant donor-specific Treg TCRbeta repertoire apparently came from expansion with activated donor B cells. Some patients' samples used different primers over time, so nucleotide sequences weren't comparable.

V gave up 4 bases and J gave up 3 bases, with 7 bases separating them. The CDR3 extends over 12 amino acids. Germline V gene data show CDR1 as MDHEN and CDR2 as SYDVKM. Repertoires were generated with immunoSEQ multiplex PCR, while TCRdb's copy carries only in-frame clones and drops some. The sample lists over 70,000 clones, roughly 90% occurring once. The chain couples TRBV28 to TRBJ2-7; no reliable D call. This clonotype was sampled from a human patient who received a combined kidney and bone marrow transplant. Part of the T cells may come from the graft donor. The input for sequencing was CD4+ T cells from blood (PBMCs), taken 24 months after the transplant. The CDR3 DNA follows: TGTGCCAGCAGTTCCCTTAACTACGAGCAGTACTTC. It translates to CASSSLNYEQYF.